What follows describes a single TCR beta chain. This record comes from a study of blood T cell repertoires in COVID-19. Authors' processing steps: It was from reference gene primer amplification that nucleated cell counts were estimated. The assay was immunoSEQ multiplex PCR, and TCRdb's table has in-frame clones only and misses some. V and J calls and clone size are given by that table; D and trimming were obtained from the DNA. The sample carries some 99,000 clones, more than 65% recorded once. The sequenced sample was peripheral blood. The receptor's source is a woman of 80 years or more with acute or convalescent COVID-19.

In nucleotides, the CDR3 is TGTGCCAGCAGCTTGTGGGAGGATCAGCCCCAGCATTTT. This translates into CASSLWEDQPQHF. The chain links TRBV7-2 to TRBJ1-5, with D unresolved. This CDR3 spans 13 amino acids. Looked up from germline, CDR1 is SGHTA and CDR2 is FQGNSA. Trimming removed 3 bases at V and 5 bases at J, with 8 bases between. Combining the CDR3 with reference TRBV7-2 and TRBJ1-5 gives the whole variable domain GAGVSQSPSNKVTEKGKDVELRCDPISGHTALYWYRQSLGQGLEFLIYFQGNSAPDKSGLPSDRFSAERTGGSVSTLTIQRTQQEDSAVYLCASSLWEDQPQHFGDGTRLSIL.